This T cell receptor beta chain was retrieved from a study of OX40 agonist ivuxolimab in advanced cancers. Study-wide context: Ivuxolimab, an agonist antibody against OX40 (CD134), was given to patients.

The table came from immunoSEQ multiplex PCR; TCRdb's copy has only in-frame clones and leaves some out. This table has about 70,000 clones, 86% appearing once. Germline V lookup: CDR1 SNHLY, CDR2 FYNNEI. The CDR3 loop spans 15 amino acids. J gave up 4 bases and V 3 bases, and 7 bases lay outside the gene matches. Study results and caveats: Clonal expansion was among the lowest in partial responders at 0.1-3.0 mg/kg, especially CD8+.

With regard to this clone: Its antigen is not identified.

The receptor's source is an adult with an advanced solid tumor such as melanoma, head and neck, liver or kidney cancer. The V and J genes are TRBV2 and TRBJ1-2, with 8 positions matching TRBD1. The sequencing here drew on CD4+ or CD8+ T cells sorted from blood, taken in a trial of the OX40 agonist ivuxolimab. The CDR3 DNA sequence: TGTGCCAGCAGTGAGACAGGGGCTCAGGGCTATGGCTACACCTTC. Translation gives CASSETGAQGYGYTF.